Following are 9 T cell receptor beta chains from one sample sequenced in a study of T-cell reconstitution after alpha-beta-depleted transplantation in children. During its preparation, the TCRbeta library received unique molecular identifiers. TCRdb independently ran MiXCR on the PCR reads; one entry per CDR3 protein. The table records about 230,000 distinct CDR3 sequences, around 8.9% of them present only once. The material sequenced was PBMCs from the stem cell graft donor, taken from the stem cell graft. The receptor source for this set is a human donor who donated a stem cell graft to a child with SCID.

This clonotype was picked up many times. The chain recombines TRBV7-3 with TRBJ2-1; tentatively, D is TRBD1 (6 bases). CDR1 SGHTA and CDR2 FQGTGA come from the germline V gene. The CDR3 consists of 12 residues. Trimming took off 4 bases at V and 7 bases at J, with 8 bases between the two ends. CDR3 sequence: CASSSQGNEQFF. For the CDR3, the DNA is TGTGCCAGCAGCTCCCAGGGGAATGAGCAGTTCTTC.

The table lists this clonotype with many counts. This chain links TRBV5-1 with TRBJ2-5; possibly TRBD1 for D (6 bases). Trimming removed 2 bases from V and 5 bases from J, with 10 bases in between. The germline V gene has CDR1 SGHRS and CDR2 YFSETQ. The CDR3 consists of 13 residues. The CDR3 region is CASSFGQLETQYF. CDR3 sequence (DNA): TGCGCCAGCAGCTTTGGACAGCTCGAGACCCAGTACTTC.

This clonotype appeared many times. This chain connects TRBV5-1 to TRBJ2-1; 9 bases are shared with TRBD1. V lost 4 bases and J lost 6; bases outside the gene matches: 5. The CDR3 is 14 amino acids. The germline V gene has CDR1 SGHRS and CDR2 YFSETQ. The CDR3 loop is CASSQGQGPNEQFF. In nucleotides, the CDR3 is TGCGCCAGCAGCCAGGGACAGGGCCCCAATGAGCAGTTCTTC.

This clonotype was picked up many times. The chain joins TRBV5-1 to TRBJ1-6, with unresolved D. Trimming shortened V by 3 bases and J by 0 bases, and 10 bases separated the two germline ends. The CDR3 contains 16 residues. CDR1 and CDR2 from the germline V gene are SGHRS and YFSETQ. For the CDR3, the DNA is TGCGCCAGCAGCTCGGCAGGAAGCTCCTATAATTCACCCCTCCACTTT. It is translated as CASSSAGSSYNSPLHF. Full variable domain (rest looked up from reference TRBV5-1 and TRBJ1-6): KAGVTQTPRYLIKTRGQQVTLSCSPISGHRSVSWYQQTPGQGLQFLFEYFSETQRNKGNFPGRFSGRQFSNSRSEMNVSTLELGDSALYLCASSSAGSSYNSPLHFGNGTRLTVT.

This clonotype was counted many times. The V and J genes are TRBV5-5 and TRBJ1-1; TRBD1 aligns across 8 bases. The V segment lost 3 bases and the J segment 7 bases; nucleotides outside the gene matches: 11. The germline CDR1 and CDR2 sequences are SGHKS and YYEKEE (reference sequence). This CDR3 has 15 amino acids. The CDR3 loop reads CASSSRQGASVEAFF. The CDR3 coding sequence is TGTGCCAGCAGCTCGAGGCAGGGGGCGAGCGTTGAAGCTTTCTTT.

At least ten counts were recorded for this clonotype. The chain links TRBV7-8 to TRBJ2-3; TRBD2 matches 7 bases. This CDR3 is 15 amino acids long. The germline gives CDR1 SGHVS, CDR2 FQNEAQ. V lost 8 bases to trimming and J lost 1 base; unmatched junction nucleotides: 9. The CDR3 DNA is TGTGCCAGCTCGGGGGGTCTGGGTGGCACAGATACGCAGTATTTT. It translates to CASSGGLGGTDTQYF.

In regard to this clonotype: A much larger clone sits a single nucleotide away, making a read error possible. The chain couples TRBV6-6 to TRBJ1-1, with D unclear. Per the germline V gene, CDR1 is MNHNY and CDR2 is SVGAGI (reference sequence). The CDR3 extends over 11 amino acids. CDR3 DNA: TGCCCCCAGGTCGGTGTAAATGAAGCTTTCTTT. Protein: CPQVGVNEAFF.

This clonotype has a count of ten or more. The chain is built from TRBV3-1 and TRBJ2-2; 7 bases match TRBD2. There are 16 residues in the CDR3. Germline trimming cut 5 bases from V and 4 bases from J; bases unmatched to any gene: 10. Germline V gene sequence: CDR1 LGHDT, CDR2 YNNKEL (reference sequence). The CDR3 loop reads CASSIRTRSGTGELFF. The CDR3 DNA reads TGTGCCAGCAGCATTCGGACTAGGTCGGGCACCGGGGAGCTGTTTTTT.

This clonotype has at least ten counts. The chain has TRBV14 and TRBJ2-1; no clear D. Germline loops: CDR1 SGHDN, CDR2 FVKESK. CDR3 length equals 15 residues. V dropped 4 bases and J dropped 3 bases, with 13 bases sitting between them. CDR3 loop: CASSRRSDVYNEQFF. The CDR3 bases are TGTGCCAGCAGCCGACGGTCCGATGTCTACAATGAGCAGTTCTTC.